The next 3 T cell receptor beta chains were all read from a single sample in a study of cytomegalovirus exposure and HLA in healthy donors. Repertoires were generated with immunoSEQ multiplex PCR, while TCRdb's copy carries only in-frame clones and drops some. Among about 200,000 clones listed, around 86% were seen once. The sequencing input was PBMCs. Receptor source: a woman younger than 35 in good health and CMV-seropositive.

J is TRBJ1-5 and V is TRBV19, with D unclear. The CDR3 is 15 amino acids. Trimming removed 6 bases from V and 1 base from J, with 13 bases in between. CDR1 and CDR2 from the germline V gene are LNHDA and SQIVND (reference sequence). CDR3 loop: CASRQERLSNQPQHF. For the CDR3, the DNA is TGTGCCAGTAGGCAGGAGCGGCTGAGCAATCAGCCCCAGCATTTT.

V is TRBV7-9 and J is TRBJ2-2; 8 bases align to TRBD2. Germline V lookup: CDR1 SEHNR, CDR2 FQNEAQ (reference sequence). V trimming: 5 bases; J trimming: 1 base; junction bases outside the gene matches: 15. The CDR3 runs 19 residues. The CDR3 sequence is CASSLSEAVAGLNTGELFF. In DNA, the CDR3 is TGTGCCAGCAGCCTGTCCGAAGCTGTAGCGGGACTGAACACCGGGGAGCTGTTTTTT.

V is TRBV30 and J is TRBJ1-2; possible D gene TRBD1, 6 bases. Deletions cut 2 bases from V and 12 bases from J, with 13 bases between. The CDR3 runs to 11 residues. Per the germline V gene, CDR1 is GTSNPN and CDR2 is SVGIG (reference sequence). CDR3 nucleotides: TGTGCCTGGAGTTTAAGACAGGTCCACACCTTC. Translated, it gives CAWSLRQVHTF.